This entry is about one T cell receptor (beta chain). The sample belongs to a study of blood T cell repertoires in COVID-19. The CDR3 extends over 14 amino acids. V was trimmed by 6 bases and J by 1 base, leaving 12 bases between them. The germline V gene encodes CDR1 LNHDA and CDR2 SQIVND (reference sequence). Sequencing was performed with immunoSEQ multiplex PCR; in TCRdb, only in-frame clones are kept and a portion is missing. This table holds 250,000 to 350,000 clones, approximately 85% found once. The source of this sequence is a woman aged 25 to 39 who had recovered from COVID-19. Sequencing input: PBMCs or T cells enriched from blood (not recorded which). The chain combines TRBV19 with TRBJ1-1; D uncertain. The CDR3 is CASSWREQNTEAFF. CDR3 DNA: TGTGCCAGTAGCTGGAGGGAACAGAACACTGAAGCTTTCTTT.